Each of the 15 T cell receptor beta chains below was sequenced from the same sample in a study of T cells in women clearing cervical HPV infection. Repertoires were generated with immunoSEQ multiplex PCR, while TCRdb's copy carries only in-frame clones and drops some. The sample totals roughly 45,000 clones. The sequenced material came from blood buffy coat. The receptors were sampled from a woman aged 18 to 75 with a cervical HPV16 infection that either progressed to CIN3+ or cleared (not recorded which).

Comments on this clone: The sequence runs out 3 residues before the end of the CDR3; the remainder is reconstructed from the germline J gene. This chain connects TRBV5-1 to TRBJ2-3, with D possibly matching TRBD2 (5 bases). Trimming left V 0 bases short and J 5 bases short, with 10 bases between. CDR1 SGHRS and CDR2 YFSETQ come from the germline V gene. CDR3 length: 14 amino acids. The CDR3 sequence is CASSLGRRGDTQYF. The DNA read from the CDR3 is TGCGCCAGCAGCTTGGGAAGACGGGGAGATACG.

Incomplete CDR3 DNA: TGTGCCAGCAGCTCGGGTGCCGGCGAG. Translated, it gives CASSSGAGE. The whole CDR3 protein is CASSSGAGEQYF. The J gene is TRBJ2-7, the V gene TRBV5-6; D remains unclear. The sequence runs out 3 residues before the end of the CDR3; the remainder is reconstructed from the germline J gene. This CDR3 has 12 residues. Trimming removed 3 bases at V and 6 bases at J, with 10 bases between. CDR1 SGHDT and CDR2 YYEEEE come from the germline V gene.

Remarks on this clone: One end of the junction fails to match germline, which may point to a read error. Read data end 3 residues before the CDR3 end; the end is taken from the germline J gene. Other nucleotide sequences in the sample specify the same CDR3. The V call is TRBV10-3, the J call TRBJ1-5; 9 bases are a match to TRBD1. The CDR3 sequence is 15 residues long. Germline V CDR1 and CDR2: ENHRY, SYGVKD. The sequenced CDR3 bases are TGTGCAATCAGGGACGGGACAGGGTCCAATCAGCCC. Its protein product is CAIRDGTGSNQP. In full, the CDR3 reads CAIRDGTGSNQPQHF.

In the case of this clone: Coverage ceases 3 residues before the CDR3 finishes, and the germline J gene fills in the end. The chain has TRBV3-1 (or the pseudogene TRBV3-2) and TRBJ1-2; 7 positions match TRBD1. Germline CDR1 and CDR2: LGHDT and YNNKEL (reference sequence). V lost 3 bases, J lost 5 bases, and 3 bases stayed unmatched. The CDR3 is 13 amino acids. CDR3 residues: CASSHRDSYGYTF. The sequenced CDR3 bases are TGTGCCAGCAGCCACCGGGACAGTTATGGC.

About this clone itself: The read terminates 3 residues ahead of where the CDR3 ends, so the germline J gene completes it. The chain carries TRBV19 and TRBJ2-1, with D possibly TRBD2 on 6 matching bases. This CDR3 comprises 16 residues. The germline V and J ends were trimmed by 9 bases and 2 bases, with 20 bases remaining between them. Germline V gives CDR1 LNHDA, CDR2 SQIVND (reference sequence). The covered CDR3 bases are TGTGCCAGCACCAGCGGAGGGCCTATAACCTACAATGAG. This encodes CASTSGGPITYNE. The full CDR3 sequence reads CASTSGGPITYNEQFF.

Points on this clone: The read finishes 3 residues shy of the CDR3 end, and the germline J gene is used to complete it. The chain combines TRBV4-1 with TRBJ2-7; TRBD2 is a possible D gene (6 bases). V lost 8 bases and J 6 bases, leaving 14 bases between the germline ends. The CDR3 spans 12 residues. Per the germline V gene, CDR1 is MGHRA and CDR2 is YSYEKL. The sequenced part of the CDR3 DNA is TGCGCCAGCGGCAGGGAGGCAAGCGAG. Its translation is CASGREASE. The CDR3 in full is CASGREASEQYF.

Concerning this clone: The read ends 3 residues shy of where the CDR3 ends; the end is completed using the germline J gene. The rearrangement links TRBV5-1 to TRBJ1-4; the match to TRBD1 covers 7 bases. The CDR3 has 14 amino acids. The germline gives CDR1 SGHRS, CDR2 YFSETQ. CDR3: CASSRRQGNSPLFF. Incomplete CDR3 DNA: TGCGCCAGCAGCAGGCGACAGGGAAATTCACCA.

A remark on this clone: Read coverage stops 3 residues before the CDR3 terminus; the germline J gene supplies the remainder. The chain recombines TRBV7-2 with TRBJ1-2; the D is unclear. Germline V gene lookup returns CDR1 SGHTA and CDR2 FQGNSA. The CDR3 extends over 15 amino acids. This CDR3 reads CASSLAGLNSYDYTF. Incomplete CDR3 DNA: TGTGCCAGCAGCTTAGCTGGACTAAACTCCTACGAC.

Comments on this clone: The read is 3 residues too short to cover the CDR3 end, so that end is filled in from the germline J gene. The chain recombines TRBV5-1 with TRBJ2-3; TRBD2 is a possible D gene (7 bases). The V and J ends lost 4 bases and 5 bases respectively, with 20 bases between them. Germline CDR1 and CDR2: SGHRS and YFSETQ. This CDR3 is built from 16 residues. The sequenced part of the CDR3 DNA is TGCGCCAGCAGCCCCAGTGTAGGGGGGGAGCTAGATACG. Translation: CASSPSVGGELDT. From start to end, the CDR3 is CASSPSVGGELDTQYF.

About this clone: Read sequence stops 3 residues before the CDR3 end, and the germline J gene provides the missing end. This chain connects TRBV7-3 to TRBJ1-5; tentatively, D is TRBD1 (5 bases). Trimming shortened V by 4 bases and J by 7 bases, and 11 bases separated the two germline ends. The CDR3 is 13 residues long. Per germline, CDR1 SGHTA and CDR2 FQGTGA. CDR3: CASSSQGAQPQHF. Partial CDR3 DNA: TGTGCCAGCAGCTCCCAAGGGGCCCAGCCC.

Turning to this clone: A read error may account for a junction end that differs from germline. At the DNA level, this CDR3 is encoded by other sequences in the same sample as well. The CDR3 bases that were read are TGTGCCTGGGGTAGGGGTTCTGGAAACACG. Translating gives CAWGRGSGNT. The entire CDR3 reads CAWGRGSGNTIYF. The V call is TRBV30, the J call TRBJ1-3; possible D gene TRBD1, 5 bases. The read terminates 3 residues ahead of where the CDR3 ends, so the germline J gene completes it. Germline CDR1 is GTSNPN and CDR2 is SVGIG (reference sequence). The CDR3 extends over 13 amino acids. The full variable domain, completed using reference TRBV30 and TRBJ1-3, is SQTIHQWPATLVQPVGSPLSLECTVEGTSNPNLYWYRQAAGRGLQLLFYSVGIGQISSEVPQNLSASRPQDRQFILSSKKLLLSDSGFYLCAWGRGSGNTIYFGEGSWLTVV.

Concerning this clone itself: The CDR3 extends 3 residues past the end of the read, so its final part is completed from the germline J gene. V is TRBV6-1 and J is TRBJ1-4; TRBD1 might be the D (5 bases). Germline V gene sequence: CDR1 MNHNS, CDR2 SASEGT. Deletions cut 2 bases from V and 7 bases from J, with 11 bases between. There are 14 residues in the CDR3. The CDR3 sequence: CASSESPRGEKLFF. CDR3 bases read: TGTGCCAGCAGTGAATCCCCGAGGGGTGAAAAA.

A word on this clone: The DNA ends 3 residues before the CDR3 does, and the rest of the CDR3 is filled in from the germline J gene. The V and J genes are TRBV18 and TRBJ1-3, with 8 nucleotides matching TRBD1. CDR1 is KGHSH and CDR2 is LQKENI in the germline V gene. J lost 0 bases, V lost 3 bases, and 4 bases had no gene match. CDR3 length equals 16 residues. The covered CDR3 bases are TGTGCCAGCTCACCCGGGACAGGCCTCTCTGGAAACACC. It is translated as CASSPGTGLSGNT. The whole CDR3 reads CASSPGTGLSGNTIYF.

Notes on this clone: Read coverage stops 3 residues before the CDR3 terminus; the germline J gene supplies the remainder. This chain links TRBV2 with TRBJ1-5; 8 nucleotides match TRBD1. V trimming: 6 bases; J trimming: 2 bases; junction bases outside the gene matches: 9. The CDR3 contains 16 residues. The germline V gene encodes CDR1 SNHLY and CDR2 FYNNEI. Incomplete CDR3 DNA: TGTGCCAGCAGGGCAACAGGGGGGGACCGCAATCAGCCC. It is translated as CASRATGGDRNQP. The complete CDR3 reads CASRATGGDRNQPQHF.

In the case of this clone: The missing CDR3 end, 3 residues past where the read stops, is filled in from the germline J gene. The chain has TRBV23-1 and TRBJ2-7, with D possibly TRBD1 on 6 matching bases. TRBV23-1 is recorded as an ORF, its role being uncertain. V lost 3 bases, J lost 2 bases, and 14 bases lay in between. CDR3 size: 15 residues. The CDR3 protein is CASSHPGESTYEQYF. CDR3 DNA (partial): TGCGCCAGCAGTCACCCAGGGGAATCGACCTACGAG.